The next 17 T cell receptor beta chains were all read from a single sample in a study of blood T cell repertoires in COVID-19. Sequencing used immunoSEQ multiplex PCR; TCRdb keeps in-frame clones, though not all of them. The table lists tens of thousands of clones, more than 60% of them singletons, with roughly 5.3% in the top ten. The sequencing sample was made of peripheral blood. These receptors all come from a human donor in a cohort sampled during active COVID-19.

The gene calls are TRBV4-3 and TRBJ2-2, with D unclear. CDR1 is LGHNA and CDR2 is YSLEER in the germline V gene. The CDR3 loop spans 15 amino acids. The V and J ends lost 0 bases and 2 bases respectively, with 7 bases between them. For the CDR3, the DNA is TGCGCCAGCAGCCAAGATAGCACTAACACCGGGGAGCTGTTTTTT. It specifies CASSQDSTNTGELFF.

This clone occurred once. The chain carries TRBV2 and TRBJ1-5, with TRBD1 identical over 7 bases. V shed 5 bases and J 9 bases; nucleotides not matched to a gene: 10. The CDR3 has 14 amino acids. CDR1 SNHLY and CDR2 FYNNEI come from the germline V gene. In nucleotides, the CDR3 is TGTGCCAGCAGTCGGGAGGGGGCTGGAGGGCCCCAGCATTTT. It yields the protein CASSREGAGGPQHF.

CDR3 region: CASRDRGNQPQHF. CDR3 in DNA: TGTGCCAGCCGGGACAGGGGCAATCAGCCCCAGCATTTT. The V call is TRBV6-6, the J call TRBJ1-5; 9 bases are shared with TRBD1. The germline gives CDR1 MNHNY, CDR2 SVGAGI (reference sequence). The trim removed 8 bases at V and 2 bases at J, leaving 1 base unmatched. This CDR3 contains 13 residues.

The chain uses TRBV19 and TRBJ1-5, with a possible D match to TRBD1 (5 bases). The CDR3 runs 13 residues. Trimming removed 8 bases at V and 5 bases at J, with 13 bases between. Germline CDR1 LNHDA, CDR2 SQIVND (reference sequence). Written as DNA, the CDR3 is TGTGCCAGTCAGGGTTTGGATTATCAGCCCCAGCATTTT. It specifies CASQGLDYQPQHF. The variable domain in full, with the rest retrieved from reference TRBV19 and TRBJ1-5, is DGGITQSPKYLFRKEGQNVTLSCEQNLNHDAMYWYRQDPGQGLRLIYYSQIVNDFQKGDIAEGYSVSREKKESFPLTVTSAQKNPTAFYLCASQGLDYQPQHFGDGTRLSIL.

The chain couples TRBV3-1 (or the pseudogene TRBV3-2) to TRBJ2-7, with D tentatively TRBD2 (6 bases). Germline V lookup: CDR1 LGHDT, CDR2 YNNKEL (reference sequence). Trimming took 1 base from V and 2 from J, leaving 9 bases between them. The CDR3 length is 14 residues. CDR3 DNA sequence: TGTGCCAGCAGCCAAGTCGGGGGTCCCTACGAGCAGTACTTC. Translating it yields CASSQVGGPYEQYF.

The chain joins TRBV7-2 to TRBJ1-4; 10 nucleotides agree with TRBD1. J was trimmed by 2 bases and V by 4 bases; bases with no gene match: 7. Per the germline V gene, CDR1 is SGHTA and CDR2 is FQGNSA. This CDR3 has 17 amino acids. In DNA, the CDR3 is TGTGCCAGCAGCTCCCGGGACAGGGGAAACACTAATGAAAAACTGTTTTTT. It is translated as CASSSRDRGNTNEKLFF. Variable domain in full (rest from reference TRBV7-2 and TRBJ1-4): GAGVSQSPSNKVTEKGKDVELRCDPISGHTALYWYRQSLGQGLEFLIYFQGNSAPDKSGLPSDRFSAERTGGSVSTLTIQRTQQEDSAVYLCASSSRDRGNTNEKLFFGSGTQLSVL.

The genes are TRBV3-1 (or the pseudogene TRBV3-2) and TRBJ2-6, with D possibly being TRBD2 (6 bases). The CDR3 spans 12 residues. Deletions cut 4 bases from V and 18 bases from J, with 16 bases between. Looked up from germline, CDR1 is LGHDT and CDR2 is YNNKEL (reference sequence). The DNA for the CDR3 is TGTGCCAGCAGCCTAGCAGCGGGCGGTAAGACTTTC. Its translation: CASSLAAGGKTF.

The rearrangement uses TRBV19 and TRBJ2-1, with 10 nucleotides matching TRBD2. This CDR3 contains 14 residues. Trimming took 3 bases from V and 8 from J; bases not matched to a gene: 4. Germline CDR1 is LNHDA and CDR2 is SQIVND (reference sequence). This CDR3 is CASSILAGADEQFF. CDR3 sequence (DNA): TGTGCCAGTAGTATCCTAGCGGGAGCGGATGAGCAGTTCTTC.

The chain recombines TRBV10-3 with TRBJ1-2; the D gene is possibly TRBD1 (5 bases). The CDR3 is 14 residues long. CDR1 and CDR2 (germline): ENHRY, SYGVKD. Trimming left V 3 bases short and J 4 bases short, with 12 bases between. The CDR3 protein is CAISEAGSGYGYTF. CDR3 in DNA: TGTGCCATCAGTGAAGCAGGGTCGGGCTATGGCTACACCTTC.

This chain connects TRBV11-2 to TRBJ1-5, with a weak D call TRBD1 (6 bases). The CDR3 consists of 14 residues. Germline V CDR1 and CDR2: SGHAT, FQNNGV. V lost 0 bases and J lost 9, with 12 bases in between. The DNA for the CDR3 is TGTGCCAGCAGCTTAGATGGCGGGGGGCGGCCCCAGCATTTT. Translation gives CASSLDGGGRPQHF. The variable domain in full, completed from reference TRBV11-2 and TRBJ1-5, reads EAGVAQSPRYKIIEKRQSVAFWCNPISGHATLYWYQQILGQGPKLLIQFQNNGVVDDSQLPKDRFSAERLKGVDSTLKIQPAKLEDSAVYLCASSLDGGGRPQHFGDGTRLSIL.

This clone was counted a few times. The chain uses TRBV4-2 and TRBJ2-7; 11 nucleotides line up with TRBD1. Trimming at V came to 5 bases and at J to 0 bases, leaving 3 bases not matched to a gene. Germline CDR1 is LGHNA and CDR2 is YNFKEQ. The CDR3 runs to 15 residues. The CDR3 sequence: CASSAGTGGSYEQYF. CDR3 DNA sequence: TGTGCCAGCAGCGCCGGGACAGGGGGCTCCTACGAGCAGTACTTC.

The chain has TRBV12-5 and TRBJ1-6; maybe TRBD1 (6 bases). With 4 bases removed from V and 6 bases from J, the gap between germline ends came to 13 bases. This CDR3 is 15 amino acids long. Germline loops: CDR1 LGHNT, CDR2 FRNRAP. The CDR3 nucleotides are TGTGCTAGTGGTTCACAGGGTTGGGGTAATTCACCCCTCCACTTT. This translates into CASGSQGWGNSPLHF.

This clone was seen more than once but under ten times. Additional DNA sequences in this sample encode the identical CDR3. The chain combines TRBV2 with TRBJ2-7, with TRBD1 identical over 7 bases. This CDR3 spans 13 amino acids. CDR1 is SNHLY, CDR2 FYNNEI, per germline. Unmatched junction bases numbered 6, after V lost 7 bases and J lost 3 bases. This CDR3 is CASTPGQNYEQYF. CDR3 coding DNA: TGTGCCAGCACCCCGGGACAGAACTACGAGCAGTACTTC.

This rearrangement joins TRBV28 to TRBJ1-1; D remains ambiguous. The length of the CDR3 is 13 residues. Germline V gene lookup returns CDR1 MDHEN and CDR2 SYDVKM. V lost 5 bases and J lost 3, with 10 bases in between. The CDR3 is CASSPSADTEAFF. The CDR3 nucleotides are TGTGCCAGCAGTCCAAGCGCCGACACTGAAGCTTTCTTT. Full variable domain (outside the CDR3, taken from reference TRBV28 and TRBJ1-1): DVKVTQSSRYLVKRTGEKVFLECVQDMDHENMFWYRQDPGLGLRLIYFSYDVKMKEKGDIPEGYSVSREKKERFSLILESASTNQTSMYLCASSPSADTEAFFGQGTRLTVV.

The chain employs TRBV7-9 and TRBJ2-7; TRBD2 matches at 12 bases. The CDR3 has 14 residues. Germline V gives CDR1 SEHNR, CDR2 FQNEAQ (reference sequence). V was clipped by 6 bases and J by 3 bases; unmatched bases: 3. CDR3 coding DNA: TGTGCCAGCAGTGGGACTAGCGGGTACTACGAGCAGTACTTC. Residues: CASSGTSGYYEQYF. Combining the CDR3 with reference TRBV7-9 and TRBJ2-7 gives the whole variable domain DTGVSQNPRHKITKRGQNVTFRCDPISEHNRLYWYRQTLGQGPEFLTYFQNEAQLEKSRLLSDRFSAERPKGSFSTLEIQRTEQGDSAMYLCASSGTSGYYEQYFGPGTRLTVT.

The rearrangement links TRBV6-5 to TRBJ2-5, with TRBD2 identical over 13 bases. This CDR3 is built from 14 residues. CDR1 is MNHEY, CDR2 SVGAGI, per germline. V shed 6 bases and J 9 bases; nucleotides not matched to a gene: 7. CDR3 region: CASSQGLAGPSQYF. The CDR3 DNA reads as TGTGCCAGCAGCCAGGGACTAGCGGGACCGTCCCAGTACTTC.

Concerning this clone: This CDR3 is missing its conserved last phenylalanine or tryptophan, likely due to a read error. The limits of the CDR3 on the DNA are not certain, so only TCRdb's listed CDR3 is given. This chain uses TRBV27 with TRBJ2-7; the table's TRBD1 call for D was not verified on the DNA. Germline V CDR1 and CDR2: MNHEY, SMNVEV (reference sequence). Both ends counted, the CDR3 spans 10 residues. The CDR3 is CASREGTGRK.